The present T cell receptor (beta chain) was sequenced within a study of Graves' ophthalmopathy and Graves' hyperthyroidism. There are 16 residues in the CDR3. Trimming removed 5 bases from V and 2 bases from J; junction bases left unmatched: 7. Germline CDR1 reads SGHTA; CDR2 reads FQGNSA. Amplifying from RNA transcripts, the study obtained TCR beta CDR3 regions. Following a first-round RT-PCR that used HTBI primers, a second-round multiplex PCR was carried out. TCRdb reprocessed the multiplex PCR reads via MiXCR and lists one record per CDR3 protein. The data show over a million distinct CDR3 sequences, 35% to 45% seen once. Patients with other autoimmune diseases, uncontrolled infections, pregnancy or lactation were excluded. Clinical symptoms and serum thyroxine were used for diagnosis; TRAb, thyroid ultrasound and orbital computed tomography were also relied on.

This clonotype was sampled from an adult man with Graves' hyperthyroidism. The sample taken for sequencing was peripheral blood or thyroid tissue (not recorded which). This rearrangement joins TRBV7-2 to TRBJ2-5; 11 nucleotides agree with TRBD2. The CDR3 sequence is CASSAGRLAGQETQYF. The CDR3 nucleotides read TGTGCCAGCAGCGCCGGAAGACTAGCGGGGCAAGAGACCCAGTACTTC.